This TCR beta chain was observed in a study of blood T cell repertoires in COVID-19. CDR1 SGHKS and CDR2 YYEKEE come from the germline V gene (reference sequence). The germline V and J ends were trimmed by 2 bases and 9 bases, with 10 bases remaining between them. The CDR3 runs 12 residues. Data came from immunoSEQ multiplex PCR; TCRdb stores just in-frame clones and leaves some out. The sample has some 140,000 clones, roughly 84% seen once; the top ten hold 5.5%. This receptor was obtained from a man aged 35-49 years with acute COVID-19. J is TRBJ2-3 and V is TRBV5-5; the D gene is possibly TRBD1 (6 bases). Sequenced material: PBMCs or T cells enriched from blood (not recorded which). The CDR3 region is CASSLEQGTQYF. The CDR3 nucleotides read TGTGCCAGCAGCTTAGAACAGGGCACGCAGTATTTT.